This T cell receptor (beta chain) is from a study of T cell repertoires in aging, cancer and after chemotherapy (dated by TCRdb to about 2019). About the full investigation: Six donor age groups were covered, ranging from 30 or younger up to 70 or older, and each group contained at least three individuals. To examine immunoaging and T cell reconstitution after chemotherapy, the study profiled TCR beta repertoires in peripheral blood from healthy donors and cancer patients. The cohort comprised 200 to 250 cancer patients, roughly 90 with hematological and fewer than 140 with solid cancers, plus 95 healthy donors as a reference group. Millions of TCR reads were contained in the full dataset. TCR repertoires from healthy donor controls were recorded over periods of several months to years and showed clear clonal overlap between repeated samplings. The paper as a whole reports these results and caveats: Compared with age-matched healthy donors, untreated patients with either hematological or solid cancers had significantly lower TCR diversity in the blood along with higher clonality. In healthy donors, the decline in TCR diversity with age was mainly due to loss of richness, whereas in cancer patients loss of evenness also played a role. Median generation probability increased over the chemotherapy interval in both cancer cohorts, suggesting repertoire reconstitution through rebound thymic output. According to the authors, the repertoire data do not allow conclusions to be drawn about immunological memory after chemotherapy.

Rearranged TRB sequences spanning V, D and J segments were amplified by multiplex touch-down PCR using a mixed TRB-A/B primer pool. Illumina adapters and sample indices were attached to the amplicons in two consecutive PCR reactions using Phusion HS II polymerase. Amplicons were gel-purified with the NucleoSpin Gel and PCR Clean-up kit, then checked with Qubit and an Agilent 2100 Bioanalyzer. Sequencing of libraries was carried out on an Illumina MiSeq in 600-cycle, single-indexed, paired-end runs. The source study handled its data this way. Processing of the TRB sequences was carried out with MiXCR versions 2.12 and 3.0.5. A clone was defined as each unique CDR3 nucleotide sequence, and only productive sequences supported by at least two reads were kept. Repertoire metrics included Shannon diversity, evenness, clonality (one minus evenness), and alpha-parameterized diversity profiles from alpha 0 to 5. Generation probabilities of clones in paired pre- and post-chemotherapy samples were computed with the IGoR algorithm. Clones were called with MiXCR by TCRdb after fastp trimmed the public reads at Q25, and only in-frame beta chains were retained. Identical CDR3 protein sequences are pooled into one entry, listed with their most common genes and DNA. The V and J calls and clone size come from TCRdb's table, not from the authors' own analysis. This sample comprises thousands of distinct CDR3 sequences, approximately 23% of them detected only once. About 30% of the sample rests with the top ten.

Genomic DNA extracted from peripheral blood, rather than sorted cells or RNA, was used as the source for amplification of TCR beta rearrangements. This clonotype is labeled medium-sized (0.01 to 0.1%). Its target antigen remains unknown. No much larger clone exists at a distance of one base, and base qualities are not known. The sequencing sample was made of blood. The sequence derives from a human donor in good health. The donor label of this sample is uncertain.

The CDR3: CASSGQGDYGYTF. The base sequence is TGTGCCAGCAGTGGACAGGGTGACTATGGCTACACCTTC. The chain couples TRBV27 to TRBJ1-2; the central 8 bases match TRBD1. Reading the germline V gene (reference sequence) gives CDR1 MNHEY and CDR2 SMNVEV. Trimmed from V: 5 bases; trimmed from J: 3 bases; junction bases lacking a gene match: 2. CDR3 length: 13 amino acids, cysteine to phenylalanine. Kept here is only the CDR3 DNA, which spans 39 bases and is read in frame from base 1.